This entry concerns a single T cell receptor beta chain. This sample was included in a study of T cell responses to AZD1222 COVID-19 vaccine. This CDR3 is built from 14 residues. Germline lookup yields CDR1 MNHEY and CDR2 SVGAGI. Trimming took 11 bases from V and 0 from J; bases not matched to a gene: 8. Data came from immunoSEQ multiplex PCR; TCRdb stores just in-frame clones and leaves some out. Found here are about 82,000 clones, roughly 90% of them singletons; the top ten hold around 4.9%. This clonotype was obtained from an adult in good health. Sample: peripheral blood, taken on day 0 of AZD1222 vaccination. V gene TRBV6-5 combines with J gene TRBJ1-1; 8 bases line up with TRBD1. The DNA for the CDR3 is TGTGCCGCAAGACAGGGGCCCTTGAACACTGAAGCTTTCTTT. It encodes CAARQGPLNTEAFF.